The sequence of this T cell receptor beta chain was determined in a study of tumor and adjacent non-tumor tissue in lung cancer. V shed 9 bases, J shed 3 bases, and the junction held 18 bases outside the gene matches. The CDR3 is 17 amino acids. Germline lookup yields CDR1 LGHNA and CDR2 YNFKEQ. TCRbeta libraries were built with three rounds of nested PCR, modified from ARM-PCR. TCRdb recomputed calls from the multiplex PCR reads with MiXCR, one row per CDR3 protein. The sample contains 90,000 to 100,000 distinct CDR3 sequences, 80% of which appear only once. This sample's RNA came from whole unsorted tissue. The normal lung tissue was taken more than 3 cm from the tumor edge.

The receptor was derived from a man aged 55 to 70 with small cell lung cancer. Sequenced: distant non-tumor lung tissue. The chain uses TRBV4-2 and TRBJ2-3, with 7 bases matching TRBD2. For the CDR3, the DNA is TGTGCCAGTAGTCCGGACTCAAGCGGGGAGGGGACAGATACGCAGTATTTT. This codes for CASSPDSSGEGTDTQYF.